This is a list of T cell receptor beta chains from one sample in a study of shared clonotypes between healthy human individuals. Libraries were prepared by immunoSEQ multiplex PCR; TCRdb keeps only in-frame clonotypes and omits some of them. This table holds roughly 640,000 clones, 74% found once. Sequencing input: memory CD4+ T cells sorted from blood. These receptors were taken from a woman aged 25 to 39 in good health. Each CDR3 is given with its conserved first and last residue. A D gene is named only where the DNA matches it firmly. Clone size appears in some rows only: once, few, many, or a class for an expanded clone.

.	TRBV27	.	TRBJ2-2	TGTGCCAGCAGTCTTACAGGGTTGAACACCGGGGAGCTGTTTTTT	CASSLTGLNTGELFF
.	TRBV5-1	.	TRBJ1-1	TGCGCCAGCAGCTTGGGCGGGAAAGCTTTCTTT	CASSLGGKAFF
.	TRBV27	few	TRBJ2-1	TGTGCCAGCAGGCGGTCTCTAAGCTCCTACAATGAGCAGTTCTTC	CASRRSLSSYNEQFF
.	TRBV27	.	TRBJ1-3	TGTGCCAGCAGGGGGGGGATCGGCAATTCGGGAAACACCATATATTTT	CASRGGIGNSGNTIYF
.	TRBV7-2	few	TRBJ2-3	.	CASSFGPGTGTDTQYF
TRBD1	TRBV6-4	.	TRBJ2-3	TGTGCCAGCAGTGAACAGGGGGGTTCAGATACGCAGTATTTT	CASSEQGGSDTQYF
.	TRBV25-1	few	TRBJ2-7	TGTGCCAGCAGTGCGTCCGAGCAGTACTTC	CASSASEQYF
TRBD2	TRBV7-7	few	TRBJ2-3	TGTGCCAGCAGCCCGGATGGGACTAGCGGGAGTGGCACGCAGTATTTT	CASSPDGTSGSGTQYF
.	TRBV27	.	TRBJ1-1	TGTGCCACCCCGTCTGAAGCTTTCTTT	CATPSEAFF
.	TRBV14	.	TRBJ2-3	TGTGCCAGCAGCGGAAGCGGGGATACGCAGTATTTT	CASSGSGDTQYF
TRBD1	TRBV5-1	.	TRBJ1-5	TGCGCCAGCAGCCCGGAGGGGGCTATCGGTCAGCCCCAGCATTTT	CASSPEGAIGQPQHF
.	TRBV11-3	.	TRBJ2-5	TGTGCCAGCAGCCCCGGTAGGACAGTCCAAGAGACCCAGTACTTC	CASSPGRTVQETQYF
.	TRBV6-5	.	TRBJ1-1	TGTGCCAGCAGTTACTTAACAGGGTCGGGCGGTGAAGCTTTCTTT	CASSYLTGSGGEAFF
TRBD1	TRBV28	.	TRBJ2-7	TGTGCCAGCAGCGGACAGGGGGCAGGGTACGAGCAGTACTTC	CASSGQGAGYEQYF
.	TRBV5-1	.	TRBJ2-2	TGCGCCAGCAGCTTGCTCGGTGCCGGGGAGCTGTTTTTT	CASSLLGAGELFF
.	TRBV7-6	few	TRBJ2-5	TGTGCCAGCAGCTTAAGTCCCCAAGAGACCCAGTACTTC	CASSLSPQETQYF
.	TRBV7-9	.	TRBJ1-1	TGTGCCAGCAGCTCCCCCGACAGTATGAACACTGAAGCTTTCTTT	CASSSPDSMNTEAFF
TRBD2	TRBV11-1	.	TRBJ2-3	TGTGCCAGCAGCAGGGGGCTAGCGGGAGTGGGAAGCACAGATACGCAGTATTTT	CASSRGLAGVGSTDTQYF
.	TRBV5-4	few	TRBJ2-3	TGTGCCAGCAGCGCCGTTTCGGTCACAGATACGCAGTATTTT	CASSAVSVTDTQYF
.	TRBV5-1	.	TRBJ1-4	TGCGCCAGCAGCGTTGACAGCCTCCCTGAAAAACTGTTTTTT	CASSVDSLPEKLFF
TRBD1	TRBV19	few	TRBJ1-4	TGTGCCAGTAGTACACAGGGGGAGCGAGTGCAAGAAAAACTGTTTTTT	CASSTQGERVQEKLFF
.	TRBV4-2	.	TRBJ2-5	TGTGCCAGCAGCCCCACCCCCGGGACCCGGGGAGAGACCCAGTACTTC	CASSPTPGTRGETQYF
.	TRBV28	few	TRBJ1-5	TGTGCCAGCAGTCCAATGCCGGGGGGGTATAATCAGCCCCAGCATTTT	CASSPMPGGYNQPQHF